This T cell receptor beta chain derives from a study of tumor-infiltrating lymphocytes in primary liver carcinoma. Germline-derived CDR1 and CDR2 are MNHEY and SVGAGI. The CDR3 loop spans 15 amino acids. The researchers produced TCR beta cDNA from around 500 ng total RNA with a constant-region primer. Nested multiplex PCR, run for three rounds with slightly modified ARM-PCR, yielded TCR beta libraries. A C-beta reverse primer and TRBV1-TRBV30 forward primers served in each of the first two PCR rounds, at ten to eleven cycles apiece. MiXCR, applied by TCRdb to the multiplex PCR reads, yields one record per CDR3 protein. The data hold tens of thousands of distinct CDR3 sequences, with around 84% observed a single time. Without any cell sorting, roughly 18-31 mg of bulk tissue yielded co-extracted RNA and DNA. As concerns this clonotype: One junction end does not reproduce the germline sequence, and a read error may be involved.

The sequence was collected from a man aged 35-49 years with primary liver carcinoma and hepatitis B virus infection. The rearrangement joins TRBV6-5 to TRBJ2-3, with a possible D match to TRBD1 (5 bases). The end of the DNA is better explained by TRBJ1-5, so the J call may be wrong. Sequenced material: liver tumor tissue from sampling region 3. Subset specified: tumor region T3, left-lateral pole. The CDR3 DNA follows: TGTACCAGCAGTCTTACAGCGGACAACCTGGATACGCAGCATTTT. Translating gives CTSSLTADNLDTQHF.